Below are 15 T cell receptor beta chains sequenced from a single sample in a study of T cells in Graves' hyperthyroidism and ophthalmopathy. What was amplified from RNA transcripts were TCR beta CDR3 regions. Researchers ran a first-round RT-PCR on the TCR CDR3 using the HTBI primer set. Using its own MiXCR run on the multiplex PCR reads, TCRdb lists one record per CDR3 protein. Of 550,000 to 700,000 distinct CDR3 sequences in the sample, more than 45% were seen once. The material sequenced was peripheral blood or thyroid tissue (not recorded which). The receptors come from an adult woman with Graves' disease, either hyperthyroidism or ophthalmopathy (not recorded which).

About this clonotype: This clone may be a read error of a much larger clone one base away. The chain couples TRBV30 to TRBJ1-2; D gene ambiguous. CDR3 length: 11 amino acids. Germline V CDR1 and CDR2: GTSNPN, SVGIG (reference sequence). The V end was cut by 4 bases, the J end by 7 bases, with 10 bases between. CDR3: CAWTAVFGYTF. In nucleotides, the CDR3 is TGTGCCTGGACAGCGGTCTTTGGCTACACCTTC.

The rearrangement links TRBV18 to TRBJ1-4, with D unresolved. The CDR3 extends over 14 amino acids. Looked up from germline, CDR1 is KGHSH and CDR2 is LQKENI. V lost 3 bases and J lost 5, with 10 bases in between. The DNA of the CDR3 is TGTGCCAGCTCACCGAAAGGGCCCAATGAAAAACTGTTTTTT. This encodes CASSPKGPNEKLFF.

This clonotype was seen at least ten times. The chain recombines TRBV19 with TRBJ1-2; no firm D call. The CDR3 is made up of 12 amino acids. Germline CDR1 and CDR2: LNHDA and SQIVND (reference sequence). The germline V and J ends were trimmed by 5 bases and 5 bases, with 9 bases remaining between them. The CDR3, as DNA: TGTGCCAGTAGTCGCAACATGTATGGCTACACCTTC. As protein: CASSRNMYGYTF.

This clonotype was observed many times. The V call is TRBV16, the J call TRBJ1-1; D is unresolved. V dropped 0 bases and J dropped 0 bases, with 8 bases sitting between them. CDR1 KGHSY and CDR2 FQNENV come from the germline V gene. There are 15 residues in the CDR3. This CDR3 is CASSQSYSLNTEAFF. The CDR3 DNA sequence: TGTGCCAGCAGCCAATCCTACAGCCTGAACACTGAAGCTTTCTTT.

In this sample, this clonotype turned up many times. V usage is TRBV19 and J usage is TRBJ2-7, with TRBD1 as a possible D gene (5 bases). The CDR3 spans 9 residues. Trimming shortened V by 9 bases and J by 10 bases, and 10 bases separated the two germline ends. Germline assignment: CDR1 LNHDA and CDR2 SQIVND (reference sequence). The chain's CDR3 is CASPQGQYF. The CDR3 DNA is TGTGCCAGCCCGCAGGGCCAGTACTTC.

This clonotype was seen a few times. The rearrangement joins TRBV19 to TRBJ1-5; 7 bases are a match to TRBD1. The germline V gene has CDR1 LNHDA and CDR2 SQIVND (reference sequence). V trimming: 8 bases; J trimming: 3 bases; junction bases outside the gene matches: 7. CDR3 length: 14 residues. This CDR3 reads CASETGQDNQPQHF. In DNA, the CDR3 is TGTGCCAGTGAAACCGGACAGGACAATCAGCCCCAGCATTTT.

At least ten counts were recorded for this clonotype. The V and J genes are TRBV15 and TRBJ2-7, with 10 bases matching TRBD2. The CDR3 sequence is 16 residues long. Germline V gene lookup returns CDR1 LNHNV and CDR2 YYDKDF (reference sequence). V was pared by 2 bases and J by 7 bases, with 11 bases of the junction left unmatched. The DNA of the CDR3 is TGTGCCACCAGCAGAATTATACTAGCGGGATTTGGGGAGCAGTACTTC. Its translation is CATSRIILAGFGEQYF.

Details on this clonotype: A much larger clone lies a single base off, so this may be a read error. The chain is built from TRBV7-8 and TRBJ2-7; D is possibly TRBD2 (7 bases). V was clipped by 2 bases and J by 4 bases, with 15 bases between them. The CDR3 runs to 15 residues. CDR1 is SGHVS and CDR2 is FQNEAQ in the germline V gene. The CDR3 spells CASSLRGGPEYEQYF. CDR3 coding DNA: TGTGCCAGCAGCTTAAGGGGGGGACCAGAGTACGAGCAGTACTTC.

This clonotype showed up just a few times. This sequence joins TRBV7-2 and TRBJ1-4; TRBD1 might be the D (5 bases). Looked up from germline, CDR1 is SGHTA and CDR2 is FQGNSA. This CDR3 comprises 14 residues. Trimming cost V 7 bases and J 1 base, with 10 bases left between them. DNA for the CDR3: TGTGCCAGCACCCCCCAGGGAACTAATGAAAAACTGTTTTTT. This sequence encodes CASTPQGTNEKLFF.

Notes on this clonotype: A much larger clone sits a single nucleotide away, making a read error possible. V is TRBV12-3 or TRBV12-4 and J is TRBJ1-1; a weak D match, TRBD1 (5 bases). The CDR3 runs to 15 residues. V lost 4 bases, J lost 0 bases, and 12 bases lay in between. CDR3 sequence reads: CASSWPGRMNTEAFF. CDR3 nucleotide sequence: TGTGCCAGCAGTTGGCCGGGACGGATGAACACTGAAGCTTTCTTT.

This clonotype was recorded many times. The V gene is TRBV4-1, the J gene TRBJ2-7; a weak D match, TRBD1 (6 bases). Per germline, CDR1 MGHRA and CDR2 YSYEKL. V lost 4 bases to trimming and J lost 3 bases, with 16 bases between them. CDR3 length: 15 amino acids. This CDR3 is CASSRTFTGFYEQYF. CDR3 coding DNA: TGCGCCAGCAGCCGGACATTTACAGGGTTCTACGAGCAGTACTTC.

This clonotype was seen ten or more times. The chain combines TRBV29-1 with TRBJ2-7, with 10 bases that match TRBD1. Germline-derived CDR1 and CDR2 are SQVTM and ANQGSEA. V gave up 7 bases and J gave up 3 bases; unmatched junction bases: 3. This CDR3 is built from 12 residues. The CDR3 DNA reads TGCAGCGCCGGGACAGGGGTCTACGAGCAGTACTTC. It yields the protein CSAGTGVYEQYF.

Only one count was recorded for this clonotype. The V call is TRBV14, the J call TRBJ1-2, with TRBD1 matching 12 bases. V was clipped by 4 bases and J by 6 bases; unmatched bases: 6. Germline V CDR1 and CDR2: SGHDN, FVKESK. The CDR3 runs 15 residues. The CDR3 region is CASSPGTGGVHGYTF. The CDR3 DNA is TGTGCCAGCAGCCCCGGGACAGGGGGCGTACATGGCTACACCTTC.

Note on this clonotype: Given a much more abundant clone one base away, this may be a read error. The J gene is TRBJ2-5, the V gene TRBV19; perhaps TRBD1 as D (6 bases). Germline CDR1 LNHDA, CDR2 SQIVND (reference sequence). The CDR3 is made up of 16 amino acids. V was clipped by 9 bases and J by 1 base, with 21 bases between them. CDR3 bases: TGTGCCAGCGGCCACGCGGCAGGGGATGGCCAAGAGACCCAGTACTTC. Amino acid sequence: CASGHAAGDGQETQYF.

The J gene is TRBJ2-7, the V gene TRBV7-9; D uncertain. The germline gives CDR1 SEHNR, CDR2 FQNEAQ (reference sequence). V was trimmed by 6 bases and J by 6 bases, leaving 24 bases between them. CDR3 length equals 16 residues. In DNA form, the CDR3 reads TGTGCCAGCAGTTTAACCGGTGGCGGCCGACGGCTCGAGCAGTACTTC. It specifies CASSLTGGGRRLEQYF.